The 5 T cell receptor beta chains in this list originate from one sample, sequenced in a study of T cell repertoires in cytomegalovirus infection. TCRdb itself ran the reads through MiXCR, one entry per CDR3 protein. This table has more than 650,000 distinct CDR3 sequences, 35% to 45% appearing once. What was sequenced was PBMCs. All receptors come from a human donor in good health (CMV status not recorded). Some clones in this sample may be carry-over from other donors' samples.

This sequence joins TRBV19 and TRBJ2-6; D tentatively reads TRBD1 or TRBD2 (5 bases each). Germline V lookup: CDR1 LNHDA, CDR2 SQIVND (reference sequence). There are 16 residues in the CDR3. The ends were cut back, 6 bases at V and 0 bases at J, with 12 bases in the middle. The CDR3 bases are TGTGCCAGTAGCAGGGACGGTTACTCTGGGGCCAACGTCCTGACTTTC. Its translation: CASSRDGYSGANVLTF. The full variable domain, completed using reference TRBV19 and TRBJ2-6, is DGGITQSPKYLFRKEGQNVTLSCEQNLNHDAMYWYRQDPGQGLRLIYYSQIVNDFQKGDIAEGYSVSREKKESFPLTVTSAQKNPTAFYLCASSRDGYSGANVLTFGAGSRLTVL.

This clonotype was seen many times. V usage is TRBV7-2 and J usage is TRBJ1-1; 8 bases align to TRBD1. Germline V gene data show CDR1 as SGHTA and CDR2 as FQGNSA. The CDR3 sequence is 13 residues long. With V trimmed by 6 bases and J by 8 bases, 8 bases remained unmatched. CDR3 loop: CASRRQGSVEAFF. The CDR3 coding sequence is TGTGCCAGCAGACGACAGGGGAGCGTAGAAGCTTTCTTT.

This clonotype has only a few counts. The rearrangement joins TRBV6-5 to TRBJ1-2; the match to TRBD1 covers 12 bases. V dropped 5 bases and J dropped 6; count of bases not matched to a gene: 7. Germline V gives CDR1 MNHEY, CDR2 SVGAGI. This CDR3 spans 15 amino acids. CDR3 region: CASSLPGQGAHGYTF. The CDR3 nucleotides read TGTGCCAGCAGTCTACCGGGACAGGGGGCGCATGGCTACACCTTC.

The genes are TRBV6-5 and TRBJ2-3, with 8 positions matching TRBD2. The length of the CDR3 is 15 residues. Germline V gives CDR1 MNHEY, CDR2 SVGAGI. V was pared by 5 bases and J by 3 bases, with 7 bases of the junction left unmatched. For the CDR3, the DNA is TGTGCCAGCAGTCCGGGAGGGCCCGAGACAGATACGCAGTATTTT. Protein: CASSPGGPETDTQYF.

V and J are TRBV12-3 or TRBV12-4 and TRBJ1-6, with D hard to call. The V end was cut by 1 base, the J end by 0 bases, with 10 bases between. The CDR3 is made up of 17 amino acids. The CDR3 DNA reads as TGTGCCAGCAGTTTAGGGCACCTGAGCTCCTATAATTCACCCCTCCACTTT. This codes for CASSLGHLSSYNSPLHF.